This T cell receptor (beta chain) was recovered during a study of blood T cell repertoires in COVID-19 (dated by TCRdb to 2020 to 2021). In terms of the full investigation: Collaborator samples came from the United States, Italy and Spain and covered acute and convalescent phases of COVID-19. The material from the prospective study consisted of cDNA or gDNA derived from T cells, B-cell-depleted T cells, or PBMCs. Deeply sampled blood TCRbeta repertoires from subjects exposed to, actively infected with, or recovered from COVID-19 were included in the dataset. A freely available public database, intended as a resource for researchers studying the immune response to SARS-CoV-2, is where the repertoires were released. Samples were obtained from the ongoing ImmuneRACE study (first 160 participants) and from 1,254 subjects provided by 6 global collaborators. A de-identified subject ID, COVID-19 status, age in years and sex were almost always included in the sample metadata. Where available, HLA class I and class II types were obtained from metadata supplied by the sample provider rather than from assay-based typing. Points the paper makes about the study in general: Clinical and demographic metadata were provided uncurated, with the amount varying by source and participant.

Worth noting for this clone: It lacks a known antigen. One base away there is no much larger clone; base qualities are not given.

Collaborating institutions collected whole blood in K2EDTA tubes following their own protocols. For TCRbeta analysis, collaborators shipped samples as frozen whole blood, isolated PBMCs, or DNA extracted from either of those sample types. The immunoSEQ Assay, a bias-controlled multiplex PCR, was used to amplify TCRbeta CDR3 regions from genomic DNA. On the study's bioinformatics: Nucleated cell counts per sample were estimated from amplification of reference gene primers within the assay. Sequence reads were collapsed and filtered to measure the absolute abundance of every unique TCRbeta CDR3 rearrangement. Productive Simpson clonality was computed per sample as the square root of Simpson's diversity index over productive rearrangements. TCRdb took this table from immuneACCESS and kept in-frame rearrangements with V and J called. Such tables lack part of the clones; where checked against another copy, unresolved V genes explain under half of the gap, and the rest is unexplained. The V and J calls and clone size come from that table; D and trimming were worked out from the DNA. This sample comprises 140,000 to 150,000 clones, around 89% of them detected only once. 2.5% to 3% of the sample rests with the top ten.

The material sequenced was peripheral blood. This clonotype was sampled from a man between 60 and 70 years old with active or convalescent COVID-19.

The DNA is as follows: TGTGCCAGTCCCGGGGGGGAGGGTATCCACGAGCAGTACTTC. Its product reads: CASPGGEGIHEQYF. The sequence joins TRBV21-1 to TRBJ2-7; the DNA was not compared with TRBD2, the D call given in the table. TRBV21-1 is a documented pseudogene. The CDR3 spans 14 residues, from the cysteine through the phenylalanine. Solely the CDR3 DNA is kept, with 42 bases framed from the first base.